The subject of this entry is one T cell receptor (beta chain). The data belong to a study of blood T cell repertoires in COVID-19. The overall study: COVID-19 samples, acute and convalescent, were from the United States, Italy and Spain. PBMCs, B-cell-depleted T cells, or T cells provided the cDNA or gDNA that made up the material.

In the authors' workflow: The assay estimated nucleated cells by amplifying reference gene primers. Data came from immunoSEQ multiplex PCR; TCRdb stores just in-frame clones and leaves some out. V and J calls and clone size are as listed in that table; D and trimming were resolved from the DNA. The sample records about 49,000 clones, approximately 80% being singletons. Looked up from germline, CDR1 is MNHEY and CDR2 is SMNVEV (reference sequence). The CDR3 loop spans 16 amino acids. Trimming cost V 5 bases and J 9 bases; bases outside gene matches: 13. The chain has TRBV27 and TRBJ1-6; 7 bases map to TRBD1. The clonotype was recovered from a woman aged 55-69 years with acute or convalescent COVID-19. The sample was peripheral blood. The CDR3 sequence is CASSPRQGQQSSPLHF. The CDR3, as DNA: TGTGCCAGCAGTCCCAGACAGGGCCAGCAGAGTTCACCCCTCCACTTT.